This T cell receptor beta chain originates from a study of HIV-infected patients and healthy controls. Regarding the study as a whole: Healthy controls shared more CDR3 sequences between individuals than HIV-infected patients did. With just sixteen HIV-infected individuals processed, the findings' generality was considered strongly limited. HIV+ repertoires were severely depleted of MAIT alpha-chain CDR3s, unlike healthy controls.

Alpha and beta constant-region primers primed reverse transcription of around 500 ng RNA. Using multiplexing indices, alpha and beta chain libraries were generated apart by chain-specific third strand synthesis. The cDNA received a 5' RACE adapter containing a random hexamer plus an SP2 sequencing primer site. MiXCR was run by TCRdb on the 5' RACE reads, yielding one entry per CDR3 protein. Here the sample spans some 17,000 distinct CDR3 sequences, around 10% being singletons. This clonotype was seen repeatedly, ten times or more. Its antigen is unknown. The germline CDR1 and CDR2 sequences are SNHLY and FYNNEI. This CDR3 contains 13 residues. V was trimmed by 5 bases and J by 1 base, leaving 5 bases between them. The repertoire came from unfractionated whole blood and reflected all unsorted peripheral T cells.

This TCR derives from an adult in good health. This chain joins TRBV2 and TRBJ2-2; D not certain. The source material was blood. As DNA, the CDR3 is TGTGCCAGCAGTTATCAGAACACCGGGGAGCTGTTTTTT. This codes for CASSYQNTGELFF.